This T cell receptor beta chain was found in a study of breast tumors, draining lymph nodes, adjacent tissues. Notes on the study in general: Most tumor T cells seemingly derive from lymph node, then expand in tumor. Tumor repertoires ranked between lymph nodes and nontumor tissue in diversity, with V and J gene preferences. Tumor T cell lymph node origin was a supported hypothesis, not proven. Luminal-like breast cancer showed significantly higher tumor–nontumor repertoire similarity than basal-like.

From the multiplex PCR reads, TCRdb called clonotypes with MiXCR, one entry per CDR3 protein. The data show around 230,000 distinct CDR3 sequences, approximately 29% seen once. As concerns this clonotype: Antigen unknown. An end of the junction differs from the germline gene, which may be a read error.

Samples came from axillary lymph nodes draining the breast cancer. Germline loops: CDR1 MNHEY, CDR2 SVGAGI. CDR3 length equals 15 residues. This receptor was taken from a female donor with breast cancer. Some clones in this sample may be carry-over from other donors' samples. J is TRBJ2-1 and V is TRBV6-5; TRBD2 aligns across 11 bases. Sample: axillary lymph node tissue. For the CDR3, the DNA is TGTGCCAGCAGTTCGCGACTAGCGGGAAACAATGAGCAGTCCTTC. It encodes CASSSRLAGNNEQSF.